Shown below are 31 T cell receptor beta chains from a single sample sequenced in a study of tumor-infiltrating lymphocytes in primary liver carcinoma (dated by TCRdb to 2015 to 2018). Blood RNA was extracted from unsorted whole blood using TRIzol reagent, and germline DNA was obtained with the DNeasy Blood & Tissue kit. TCRdb records Illumina HiSeq 2500 as the sequencer. Starting from 500 to 650 ng total RNA, TCRbeta-specific cDNA was produced by reverse transcription with a constant-region primer and ProtoScript II reverse transcriptase. Construction of the TCRbeta libraries relied on three nested rounds of multiplex PCR, following a slightly modified ARM-PCR procedure. Multiplex TRBV1-TRBV30 forward primers and a Cbeta reverse primer were used in the first two PCR rounds, each of which was run for roughly 9 cycles. Starting from the raw public reads, TCRdb applied fastp trimming at Q25, assembled clones with MiXCR and retained in-frame beta chains. Records with the same CDR3 protein are collapsed into one entry carrying the most frequent genes and DNA. In all, the sample holds about 200,000 distinct CDR3 sequences, and around three fifths of those were seen once. Approximately 6.5% of the sample is in the top ten clones.

The sequencing sample was made of peripheral blood. The receptors derive from a woman aged 55-75 years with primary liver carcinoma and hepatitis B virus infection.

With respect to this clonotype: This may come from a read error, since a much larger clone is one base off. The genes are TRBV6-1 and TRBJ2-2; a possible D gene is TRBD2 (5 bases). The CDR3 loop spans 14 amino acids. The germline gives CDR1 MNHNS, CDR2 SASEGT. The CDR3 spells CASRKELNTGELLF. The CDR3 DNA follows: TGTGCCAGCAGGAAGGAGCTGAACACCGGGGAGCTGCTTTTT.

This clonotype was picked up many times. The CDR3 region has the DNA TGTGCCAGCAGTGAGCGTCCGGGGGGCTCTGGAAACACCATATATTTT. Protein product: CASSERPGGSGNTIYF. The V call is TRBV6-1, the J call TRBJ1-3, with D perhaps matching TRBD1 (5 bases). Trimming cost V 3 bases and J 0 bases, with 12 bases left between them. Germline-derived CDR1 and CDR2 are MNHNS and SASEGT. This CDR3 has 16 residues.

This sequence joins TRBV20-1 and TRBJ2-3; D not resolved. V shed 0 bases and J shed 6 bases, with 13 bases lying between them. This CDR3 has 14 amino acids. The germline gives CDR1 DFQATT, CDR2 SNEGSKA (reference sequence). This CDR3 reads CSARDWGPRDTQYF. In DNA form, the CDR3 reads TGCAGTGCTAGAGATTGGGGTCCGCGGGATACGCAGTATTTT.

This clonotype was counted once. The conserved phenylalanine or tryptophan is not found at the CDR3 terminus, so this likely reflects a read error. The chain links TRBV11-2 to TRBJ2-1; no firm D call. The CDR3 is 15 amino acids. Germline V gene lookup returns CDR1 SGHAT and CDR2 FQNNGV. The CDR3 here is CASSSTWSSYNKQFY. CDR3 DNA: TGTGCCAGCAGCTCGACTTGGAGCTCCTACAATAAGCAGTTCTAC.

The CDR3 here is CASSESPYNEQFF. CDR3 nucleotides: TGTGCCAGCAGTGAATCCCCGTACAATGAGCAGTTCTTC. The V gene is TRBV25-1, the J gene TRBJ2-1; D not resolved. This CDR3 contains 13 residues. Per germline, CDR1 MGHDK and CDR2 SYGVNS. Between the trimmed V and J ends, which lost 1 base and 4 bases, there was a span of 5 bases.

A word on this clonotype: This CDR3 is missing its conserved last phenylalanine or tryptophan, likely due to a read error. No DNA is shown, since the ends of the CDR3 on it are uncertain; the CDR3 is the one TCRdb lists. The V call is TRBV29-1, the J call TRBJ1-2; the table calls TRBD1, which could not be checked here. Termini included, the CDR3 measures 15 amino acids. CDR1 and CDR2 (germline): SQVTM, ANQGSEA. The CDR3 protein is CSVEDRGQGNYGYTC.

The CDR3 reads CATSDWPGSSTDTQYF. In nucleotides, the CDR3 is TGTGCCACCAGTGATTGGCCGGGATCTAGCACAGATACGCAGTATTTT. The chain carries TRBV24-1 and TRBJ2-3; tentatively, D is TRBD2 (5 bases). CDR1 and CDR2 (germline): KGHDR, SFDVKD. V dropped 2 bases and J dropped 0 bases, with 11 bases sitting between them. This CDR3 is 16 amino acids long.

A remark on this clonotype: An end of the junction differs from the germline gene, which may be a read error. CDR3 sequence: CASSSRTSGWGSYNEQFF. The DNA of the CDR3 is TGTGCCAGTAGTTCCAGGACTAGCGGTTGGGGCTCCTACAATGAGCAGTTCTTC. The V and J genes are TRBV6-6 and TRBJ2-1, with 10 positions matching TRBD2. The CDR3 contains 18 residues. Germline CDR1 and CDR2: MNHNY and SVGAGI (reference sequence).

This clonotype was seen just once. The chain employs TRBV11-2 and TRBJ2-1; TRBD2 is a possible D gene (5 bases). This CDR3 region has 15 residues. Trimming took 4 bases from V and 6 from J, leaving 16 bases between them. In germline, CDR1 is SGHAT, CDR2 FQNNGV. CDR3 in amino acids: CASSSDHLAGNEQFF. Written as DNA, the CDR3 is TGTGCCAGCAGCTCAGATCATTTGGCGGGCAATGAGCAGTTCTTC.

This clonotype was observed at least ten times. In DNA form, the CDR3 reads TGTGCCAGCAGCCTCGGGACGCGGGAGACCCAGTACTTC. It encodes CASSLGTRETQYF. This rearrangement joins TRBV11-2 to TRBJ2-5; TRBD1 or TRBD2 may be the D gene (5 bases each). V lost 5 bases and J 5 bases, leaving 12 bases between the germline ends. The CDR3 consists of 13 residues. In germline, CDR1 is SGHAT, CDR2 FQNNGV.

Notes on this clonotype: One end of the junction varies from germline; a read error may be responsible. The chain carries TRBV4-1 and TRBJ2-3; tentatively, D is TRBD2 (5 bases). This CDR3 is built from 16 residues. Germline V gene data show CDR1 as MGHRA and CDR2 as YSYEKL. The CDR3: CASCQDWEPGTDTRYF. The CDR3 region has the DNA TGCGCCAGCTGCCAAGATTGGGAGCCCGGCACAGATACGCGGTATTTT.

On this clonotype: A clone one base away is much larger, so this may be a read error. V and J are TRBV6-5 and TRBJ2-7, with D tentatively TRBD1 or TRBD2 (5 bases each). The germline V and J ends were trimmed by 8 bases and 0 bases, with 17 bases remaining between them. This CDR3 spans 15 amino acids. From germline, CDR1 is MNHEY and CDR2 SVGAGI. Written as DNA, the CDR3 is TGTGCCAGCTGGGAATCCGGGACCCGCTCCTACGAGCAGTACTTC. Translating gives CASWESGTRSYEQYF.

As concerns this clonotype: A single base separates this from a much larger clone, so it may be a read error. This sequence joins TRBV7-9 and TRBJ2-7; TRBD1 matches at 10 bases. The junction had 5 bases not matched to a gene; V was cut back by 1 base and J by 5 bases. The CDR3 sequence is 15 residues long. Germline-derived CDR1 and CDR2 are SEHNR and FQNEAQ (reference sequence). CDR3 amino acids: CASSLETGGPHEQYF. The CDR3 DNA reads as TGTGCCAGCAGCTTAGAGACAGGGGGCCCTCACGAGCAGTACTTC.

In regard to this clonotype: The junction and the germline gene differ at one end; a read error may be behind it. J is TRBJ2-1 and V is TRBV11-2; D is perhaps TRBD2 (6 bases). Germline CDR1 reads SGHAT; CDR2 reads FQNNGV. The CDR3 has 18 residues. The CDR3 protein is CASSFFGGRRSRYNEQFF. CDR3 in DNA: TGTGCCAGTAGCTTTTTCGGTGGGAGGAGGTCAAGATACAATGAGCAGTTCTTC.

On this clonotype: One base away lies a much larger clone, so this may be a sequencing read error. V and J are TRBV6-5 and TRBJ1-2; TRBD1 agrees at 8 bases. The CDR3 contains 13 residues. The germline V gene encodes CDR1 MNHEY and CDR2 SVGAGI. CDR3 loop: CTSSQQGDYGYTF. Written as DNA, the CDR3 is TGTACCAGCAGCCAACAGGGGGACTATGGCTACACCTTC.

V is TRBV6-5 and J is TRBJ2-3, with D unclear. Germline V lookup: CDR1 MNHEY, CDR2 SVGAGI. Trimming shortened V by 6 bases and J by 2 bases, and 18 bases separated the two germline ends. This CDR3 has 16 amino acids. The CDR3 DNA reads as TGTGCCAGCAGCCACCGCCGACCAACGGACACAGATACGCAGTATTTT. Its translation: CASSHRRPTDTDTQYF.

This clonotype showed up just a few times. Just one base apart from a much larger clone, this may be a read error. This sequence joins TRBV6-5 and TRBJ1-2; 7 bases agree with TRBD1. The CDR3 is 15 residues long. Germline V CDR1 and CDR2: MNHEY, SVGAGI. The DNA for the CDR3 is TGTGTCAGCAGTCAGGAGACAGGGCACGGCTATGGCTACACCTTC. It translates to CVSSQETGHGYGYTF.

Turning to this clonotype: Germline and junction disagree at one end, which may indicate a read error. The CDR3 DNA reads as TGTGCCACCAGCACCAGACTGCCGAGCCTACAAGAGACCCAGTACTTC. Protein: CATSTRLPSLQETQYF. V and J are TRBV7-8 and TRBJ2-5; no firm D call. CDR3 length: 16 amino acids. The germline V gene has CDR1 SGHVS and CDR2 FQNEAQ.

This clonotype was recorded many times. This chain connects TRBV29-1 to TRBJ2-5; 9 bases map to TRBD2. Germline trimming cut 6 bases from V and 3 bases from J; bases unmatched to any gene: 5. Germline V CDR1 and CDR2: SQVTM, ANQGSEA. The CDR3 has 13 residues. In DNA, the CDR3 is TGCAGCGTCTACCTAGCGGGAAAAGAGACCCAGTACTTC. It specifies CSVYLAGKETQYF.

The chain has TRBV2 and TRBJ2-1, with 7 bases identical to TRBD2. The J segment lost 13 bases and the V segment lost 6 bases, leaving 15 bases of the junction unmatched. Germline V lookup: CDR1 SNHLY, CDR2 FYNNEI. The CDR3 is 14 amino acids. For the CDR3, the DNA is TGTGCCAGCAGCCTCATTGGGGGACTATCTGAACAGTTCTTC. It encodes CASSLIGGLSEQFF.

The chain carries TRBV6-2 or TRBV6-3 and TRBJ1-5; tentatively, D is TRBD1 (5 bases). The germline gives CDR1 MNHEY, CDR2 SVGEGT. This CDR3 contains 13 residues. Trimming shortened V by 2 bases and J by 5 bases, and 7 bases separated the two germline ends. The CDR3 sequence: CASSYDSYQPQHF. CDR3 coding DNA: TGTGCCAGCAGTTACGACAGCTATCAGCCCCAGCATTTT.

Worth noting for this clonotype: Germline and junction disagree at one end, which may indicate a read error. The V and J genes are TRBV11-2 and TRBJ2-7; 8 positions agree with TRBD1. This CDR3 comprises 14 residues. Looked up from germline, CDR1 is SGHAT and CDR2 is FQNNGV. This CDR3 reads CASSRTGGGYERYF. In nucleotides, the CDR3 is TGTGCGAGCAGCCGAACAGGGGGAGGTTACGAGCGGTACTTC.

The chain is built from TRBV4-1 and TRBJ2-1, with D possibly being TRBD2 (5 bases). Germline V gene lookup returns CDR1 MGHRA and CDR2 YSYEKL. This CDR3 contains 15 residues. The ends were cut back, 6 bases at V and 12 bases at J, with 24 bases in the middle. CDR3: CASSPTDSRNVGQFF. CDR3 DNA: TGCGCCAGCAGTCCCACGGACTCGAGAAACGTTGGGCAGTTCTTC.

This clonotype has a handful of counts. V usage is TRBV5-6 and J usage is TRBJ1-3; D is ambiguous. The CDR3 is 15 amino acids. The V and J ends lost 4 bases and 4 bases respectively, with 15 bases between them. Germline V gene data show CDR1 as SGHDT and CDR2 as YYEEEE. CDR3 loop: CASSPSGGYGNTIYF. Written as DNA, the CDR3 is TGTGCCAGCAGCCCCTCCGGAGGGTACGGAAACACCATATATTTT.

For this clonotype: An end of the junction differs from the germline gene, which may be a read error. The gene calls are TRBV11-2 and TRBJ1-2; 8 nucleotides line up with TRBD1. The CDR3 length is 15 residues. Germline V CDR1 and CDR2: SGHAT, FQNNGV. CDR3 nucleotides: TGCGCCAGCAACTTAGAGACAGGGGTAATTTATGGCTACACCTTC. Protein sequence: CASNLETGVIYGYTF.

As regards this clonotype: Relative to the germline gene, one junction end is altered; a read error may explain this. The rearrangement uses TRBV11-2 and TRBJ2-7; 14 nucleotides match TRBD2. The CDR3 extends over 20 amino acids. Germline V gene data show CDR1 as SGHAT and CDR2 as FQNNGV. The CDR3 reads CASSAISRLAGGQKPYEQNF. The CDR3 nucleotides are TGTGCTAGCAGCGCCATTTCCCGACTAGCGGGAGGGCAGAAACCATACGAGCAGAACTTC.

This clonotype was detected ten times or more. The chain employs TRBV12-3 or TRBV12-4 and TRBJ2-7; the D gene could be TRBD1 or TRBD2 (5 bases each). The V end was cut by 2 bases, the J end by 12 bases, with 17 bases between. The CDR3 consists of 13 residues. CDR3: CASSLTSGTQVYF. The CDR3 DNA reads as TGTGCCAGCAGTTTAACTTCGGGGACCCAGGTGTACTTC.

This clonotype was picked up many times. V and J are TRBV6-2 or TRBV6-3 and TRBJ2-7; no firm D call. Germline CDR1 is MNHEY and CDR2 is SVGEGT. Trimming left V 2 bases short and J 6 bases short, with 8 bases between. The CDR3 has 12 amino acids. In nucleotides, the CDR3 is TGTGCCAGCAGTTACGTCGGTTCCGAGCAGTACTTC. Translating it yields CASSYVGSEQYF.

The genes are TRBV11-2 and TRBJ2-7; 10 bases fit TRBD2. The CDR3 spans 19 residues. Per the germline V gene, CDR1 is SGHAT and CDR2 is FQNNGV. V lost 4 bases and J lost 2; bases outside the gene matches: 17. This CDR3 is CASSSAKRISGRTAYEQYF. The CDR3 DNA follows: TGTGCCAGCAGCTCAGCTAAGCGGATTAGCGGGAGGACCGCCTACGAGCAGTACTTC.

This clonotype came up many times. The rearrangement joins TRBV29-1 to TRBJ2-7, with D tentatively TRBD2 (5 bases). From germline, CDR1 is SQVTM and CDR2 ANQGSEA. Between the trimmed V and J ends, which lost 0 bases and 0 bases, there was a span of 9 bases. This CDR3 is built from 14 residues. CDR3 nucleotides: TGCAGCGTTGAAGATGGGAGTAGCTCCTACGAGCAGTACTTC. Amino acid sequence: CSVEDGSSSYEQYF.

On this clonotype itself: This likely comes from a read error, as the CDR3 has no conserved phenylalanine or tryptophan at its end. The chain uses TRBV12-3 or TRBV12-4 and TRBJ2-6; D unclear. V lost 5 bases to trimming and J lost 9 bases, with 17 bases between them. This CDR3 region has 15 residues. The CDR3 region is CASSRRKGGINVLTL. The CDR3 DNA follows: TGTGCCAGCAGTCGACGGAAGGGTGGGATCAACGTCCTGACTTTA.